This TCR beta chain derives from a study of T cells in Graves' hyperthyroidism and ophthalmopathy. General study results and limits: Clonotypes that were expanded in thyroid above 0.001 mostly appeared in blood too. Model predictions of ophthalmopathy came a median around 6.5 months before onset.

Patients aged 18 to 65 with hyperthyroidism were newly diagnosed, with duration under 2 months. Criteria for exclusion of patients were uncontrolled infection, other autoimmune disease, pregnancy or lactation. It was RNA transcripts that yielded the amplified TCR beta CDR3 regions. Researchers ran a first-round RT-PCR on the TCR CDR3 using the HTBI primer set. TCRdb used MiXCR to reprocess the multiplex PCR reads, holding one entry per CDR3 protein. The sample contains approximately 560,000 distinct CDR3 sequences, 46% of which appear only once. On this clonotype itself: What it binds is unknown.

CDR1 is SEHNR and CDR2 is FQNEAQ in the germline V gene (reference sequence). V was trimmed by 6 bases and J by 5 bases, leaving 16 bases between them. This CDR3 region has 14 residues. This TCR came from a woman under 30 with Graves' hyperthyroidism. Material: peripheral blood or thyroid tissue (not recorded which). The rearrangement joins TRBV7-9 to TRBJ1-2; D call uncertain. The CDR3 loop is CASSIALQNYGYTF. The CDR3 DNA reads as TGTGCCAGCAGTATAGCCCTACAGAATTATGGCTACACCTTC.